This paragraph reports one T cell receptor (beta chain). This table comes from immunoSEQ multiplex PCR, and its TCRdb copy is limited to in-frame clones, with some not included. The sample has approximately 50,000 clones; about nine tenths are singletons. The CDR3 runs to 14 residues. Germline V lookup: CDR1 ENHRY, CDR2 SYGVKD. The ends were cut back, 10 bases at V and 2 bases at J, with 15 bases in the middle. The source of the sample is a study of control samples from healthy donors and cancer patients. This sequence joins TRBV10-3 and TRBJ2-1; no clear D gene. This clonotype was obtained from a man in his sixties with head and neck cancer. The sequenced sample consisted of PBMCs. CDR3 sequence reads: CATSELDTYNEQFF. The CDR3, as DNA: TGTGCCACCAGCGAGTTGGATACCTACAATGAGCAGTTCTTC.